This paragraph covers one TCR beta chain sequence. Its antigen is unidentified. The data are from a study of cytomegalovirus exposure and HLA in healthy donors. Study-level information: Of the donors genotyped, several hundred in all, 75% to 90% fell in the Caucasian-associated ancestry cluster. Study results and limitations: In a later analysis, at a false discovery rate of 0.05, some 15,000 TCR beta sequences were associated with HLA alleles. Indistinguishable V segments, including TRBV6-2 and TRBV6-3, were excluded. A later analysis reportedly found fewer N-insertions in an Asian-associated ancestry cluster than the approximately 670-donor mean.

Trimming removed 5 bases at V and 8 bases at J, with 25 bases between. CDR1 and CDR2 from the germline V gene are LNHNV and YYDKDF (reference sequence). This CDR3 region has 17 residues. Primers included in the PCR were 60 Vbeta and 13 Jbeta primers. Assay: immunoSEQ multiplex PCR; the TCRdb copy retains only in-frame clones and omits some. The data show approximately 150,000 clones, roughly 80% seen once. This sequence originates from a middle-aged man in good health and CMV-seronegative. The chain carries TRBV15 and TRBJ1-5, with TRBD1 as a possible D gene (5 bases). The sequenced sample was PBMCs. For the CDR3, the DNA is TGTGCCACCAGCTCAGAGCGAACCCGGGGCGGGGGGGAGCCCCAGCATTTT. Translated: CATSSERTRGGGEPQHF.